A single sample is the source of the 23 T cell receptor beta chains below, sequenced in a study of a mutant IDH1 vaccine in newly diagnosed glioma. Regarding time point: baseline, week 1 (first vaccination visit). The sample's treatment: pre-vaccination baseline after standard-of-care therapy. Clones were read by immunoSEQ multiplex PCR, and TCRdb kept only the in-frame ones, dropping some. The profile covers about 68,000 clones, with about four fifths appearing a single time and around 8.2% taken by the ten largest. The sample was PBMCs, taken from a glioma patient treated with radiotherapy, temozolomide or both. These TCRs come from a man aged 50 to 60 with glioma.

The chain joins TRBV7-3 to TRBJ2-2, with a weak D call TRBD1 (5 bases). The germline V and J ends were trimmed by 6 bases and 0 bases, with 8 bases remaining between them. The CDR3 length is 14 residues. Germline V gives CDR1 SGHTA, CDR2 FQGTGA. CDR3 region: CASSPGPNTGELFF. The DNA for the CDR3 is TGTGCCAGCAGTCCAGGGCCGAACACCGGGGAGCTGTTTTTT.

V gene TRBV2 combines with J gene TRBJ2-7, with D hard to call. Trimming pared 8 bases from V and 4 bases from J, leaving 9 bases between. Germline loops: CDR1 SNHLY, CDR2 FYNNEI. There are 11 residues in the CDR3. Here the CDR3 reads CASGEVYEQYF. In nucleotides, the CDR3 is TGTGCCAGCGGAGAGGTTTACGAGCAGTACTTC.

The chain combines TRBV2 with TRBJ2-3; 7 positions match TRBD1. In germline, CDR1 is SNHLY, CDR2 FYNNEI. The V segment lost 5 bases and the J segment 0 bases; nucleotides outside the gene matches: 5. The CDR3 is 15 amino acids. CDR3 residues: CASSPDRISTDTQYF. CDR3 nucleotide sequence: TGTGCCAGCAGTCCGGACAGGATTAGCACAGATACGCAGTATTTT.

The chain combines TRBV19 with TRBJ2-3; 8 nucleotides line up with TRBD2. After removal of 6 bases from V and 6 bases from J, the junction contained 11 bases not matched to a gene. The CDR3 extends over 15 amino acids. Germline-derived CDR1 and CDR2 are LNHDA and SQIVND (reference sequence). CDR3 loop: CASRESGGPRDTQYF. The CDR3 DNA reads TGTGCCAGTAGAGAAAGCGGGGGCCCCCGGGATACGCAGTATTTT.

The rearrangement joins TRBV6-5 to TRBJ1-3; 8 bases agree with TRBD1. Looked up from germline, CDR1 is MNHEY and CDR2 is SVGAGI. The CDR3 loop spans 16 amino acids. The J segment lost 4 bases and the V segment lost 2 bases, leaving 7 bases of the junction unmatched. In nucleotides, the CDR3 is TGTGCCAGCAGTTACAGCCAGGGGGCGCGAGGAAACACCATATATTTT. Encoded protein: CASSYSQGARGNTIYF.

This clone was recorded only once. The V gene is TRBV5-1, the J gene TRBJ1-1, with D unresolved. The CDR3 totals 14 residues. Germline-derived CDR1 and CDR2 are SGHRS and YFSETQ. The germline V and J ends were trimmed by 0 bases and 0 bases, with 6 bases remaining between them. CDR3 in amino acids: CASSLGTLNTEAFF. The CDR3, as DNA: TGCGCCAGCAGCTTGGGGACGTTGAACACTGAAGCTTTCTTT.

Turning to this clone: Other DNA sequences in this specimen translate into the identical CDR3. The chain links TRBV5-1 to TRBJ2-5; tentatively, D is TRBD1 or TRBD2 (6 bases each). CDR1 SGHRS and CDR2 YFSETQ come from the germline V gene. Trimming removed 2 bases at V and 5 bases at J, with 10 bases between. This CDR3 is built from 13 residues. This CDR3 reads CASSFGGGETQYF. CDR3 nucleotide sequence: TGCGCCAGCAGCTTCGGGGGCGGGGAGACCCAGTACTTC.

The table lists this clone with a count of one. The J gene is TRBJ1-1, the V gene TRBV15, with D perhaps matching TRBD1 (5 bases). The CDR3 sequence is 12 residues long. Per germline, CDR1 LNHNV and CDR2 YYDKDF (reference sequence). V was shortened by 0 bases and J by 7 bases, with 6 bases between the two germline ends. The CDR3 nucleotides are TGTGCCACCAGCAGAGAGGGGGGTGAAGCTTTCTTT. Its translation: CATSREGGEAFF.

The chain joins TRBV15 to TRBJ2-1; tentatively, D is TRBD1 or TRBD2 (6 bases each). The V end was cut by 1 base, the J end by 6 bases, with 10 bases between. This CDR3 is 14 amino acids long. The germline V gene has CDR1 LNHNV and CDR2 YYDKDF (reference sequence). CDR3: CATSRVGGGNEQFF. DNA for the CDR3: TGTGCCACCAGCAGAGTCGGAGGGGGCAATGAGCAGTTCTTC.

The chain couples TRBV21-1 to TRBJ2-4; no DNA check was done on the table's D call, TRBD2. TRBV21-1 represents a pseudogene. The CDR3 runs 18 residues. Here the CDR3 DNA reads TGTGCCAGCAGCAAAGAAGAGGAAGGTTGGAGGTCCAAAAACATTCAGTACTTC. Translated: CASSKEEEGWRSKNIQYF.

The rearrangement links TRBV7-2 to TRBJ2-5; D remains unclear. This CDR3 has 13 amino acids. V dropped 3 bases and J dropped 5 bases, with 10 bases sitting between them. The germline V gene has CDR1 SGHTA and CDR2 FQGNSA. This chain's CDR3 is CASSLSPRETQYF. As DNA, the CDR3 is TGTGCCAGCAGCTTGAGCCCGCGTGAGACCCAGTACTTC.

The sample holds one count of this clone. The chain recombines TRBV2 with TRBJ2-7; 9 nucleotides match TRBD1. Germline CDR1 and CDR2: SNHLY and FYNNEI. The V gene end was trimmed by 3 bases and the J gene end by 6 bases; junction bases not matched to a gene: 9. The CDR3 has 15 amino acids. CDR3 sequence (DNA): TGTGCCAGCAGTGACCCGGGACAGGGTTTCGGCGAGCAGTACTTC. This gives the protein CASSDPGQGFGEQYF.

V and J are TRBV15 and TRBJ1-5; D call uncertain. This CDR3 has 17 residues. The V end was cut by 1 base, the J end by 3 bases, with 16 bases between. Germline-derived CDR1 and CDR2 are LNHNV and YYDKDF (reference sequence). The CDR3 spells CATSRALRLEANQPQHF. The CDR3 DNA sequence: TGTGCCACCAGCAGAGCGCTACGGCTGGAGGCCAATCAGCCCCAGCATTTT.

This clone was recorded only once. This chain links TRBV7-2 with TRBJ2-4; 10 bases fit TRBD2. From germline, CDR1 is SGHTA and CDR2 FQGNSA. The CDR3 is 12 amino acids. V trimming: 5 bases; J trimming: 14 bases; junction bases outside the gene matches: 6. CDR3 DNA: TGTGCCAGCAGCCTGGGGACTAGCGCCAAGTACTTC. Protein sequence: CASSLGTSAKYF.

The rearrangement links TRBV30 to TRBJ1-4; no clear D. Looked up from germline, CDR1 is GTSNPN and CDR2 is SVGIG (reference sequence). CDR3 length equals 13 residues. Deletions cut 0 bases from V and 4 bases from J, with 6 bases between. CDR3 sequence: CAWSVHGNEKLFF. DNA of the CDR3: TGTGCCTGGAGTGTACATGGTAATGAAAAACTGTTTTTT.

This clone is a singleton in its sample. The V and J genes are TRBV7-2 and TRBJ2-5; 10 bases line up with TRBD1. This CDR3 is 13 amino acids long. The germline V gene encodes CDR1 SGHTA and CDR2 FQGNSA. Trimming removed 6 bases from V and 4 bases from J; junction bases left unmatched: 2. The CDR3 here is CASRGQGVETQYF. In DNA form, the CDR3 reads TGTGCCAGCAGAGGACAGGGGGTAGAGACCCAGTACTTC.

For the CDR3, the DNA is TGTGCCAGCAGCCTAGAAGGGTACCGCACTGAAGCTTTCTTT. This encodes CASSLEGYRTEAFF. The rearrangement uses TRBV7-2 and TRBJ1-1; no clear D. The germline gives CDR1 SGHTA, CDR2 FQGNSA. This CDR3 spans 14 amino acids. V lost 5 bases and J 4 bases, leaving 14 bases between the germline ends.

V usage is TRBV28 and J usage is TRBJ2-5; 11 bases match TRBD2. V was clipped by 5 bases and J by 5 bases; unmatched bases: 1. Germline V gives CDR1 MDHEN, CDR2 SYDVKM. The CDR3 contains 13 residues. The CDR3 sequence is CASSPSGGETQYF. Written as DNA, the CDR3 is TGTGCCAGCAGTCCTAGCGGGGGGGAGACCCAGTACTTC. Full variable domain (rest looked up from reference TRBV28 and TRBJ2-5): DVKVTQSSRYLVKRTGEKVFLECVQDMDHENMFWYRQDPGLGLRLIYFSYDVKMKEKGDIPEGYSVSREKKERFSLILESASTNQTSMYLCASSPSGGETQYFGPGTRLLVL.

This chain uses TRBV30 with TRBJ2-1, with D hard to call. Germline V gives CDR1 GTSNPN, CDR2 SVGIG (reference sequence). Trimming removed 1 base from V and 0 bases from J, with 7 bases in between. CDR3 length: 14 residues. CDR3 loop: CAWSEADSYNEQFF. The CDR3 DNA reads as TGTGCCTGGAGTGAGGCGGACTCCTACAATGAGCAGTTCTTC.

This chain joins TRBV6-1 and TRBJ1-3; a weak D match, TRBD1 (6 bases). Trimming cost V 4 bases and J 3 bases, with 10 bases left between them. From germline, CDR1 is MNHNS and CDR2 SASEGT. This CDR3 is 14 amino acids long. The CDR3 sequence: CASSVTGFGNTIYF. As DNA, the CDR3 is TGTGCCAGCAGTGTGACAGGTTTTGGAAACACCATATATTTT.

V is TRBV5-6 and J is TRBJ2-5; D might be TRBD1 or TRBD2, each matching 5 bases. The V and J ends lost 4 bases and 2 bases respectively, with 18 bases between them. The CDR3 totals 16 residues. The V gene's germline CDR1 is SGHDT and CDR2 YYEEEE. The CDR3 loop reads CASSPYRDGPQETQYF. The CDR3 coding sequence is TGTGCCAGCAGCCCGTACCGGGACGGACCGCAAGAGACCCAGTACTTC.

The chain employs TRBV10-3 and TRBJ1-5; D is uncertain. V was clipped by 0 bases and J by 4 bases, with 10 bases between them. The length of the CDR3 is 15 residues. The V gene's germline CDR1 is ENHRY and CDR2 SYGVKD. CDR3 region: CAISESSGRNQPQHF. For the CDR3, the DNA is TGTGCCATCAGTGAGTCGTCTGGCAGGAATCAGCCCCAGCATTTT.

The chain joins TRBV30 to TRBJ1-5; the match to TRBD1 covers 8 bases. With 2 bases clipped from V and 4 bases from J, the junction kept 7 bases outside the gene matches. CDR3 length equals 15 residues. Germline values: CDR1 GTSNPN, CDR2 SVGIG (reference sequence). The CDR3 reads CAWSKAGGANQPQHF. CDR3 in DNA: TGTGCCTGGAGTAAGGCAGGGGGCGCAAATCAGCCCCAGCATTTT.